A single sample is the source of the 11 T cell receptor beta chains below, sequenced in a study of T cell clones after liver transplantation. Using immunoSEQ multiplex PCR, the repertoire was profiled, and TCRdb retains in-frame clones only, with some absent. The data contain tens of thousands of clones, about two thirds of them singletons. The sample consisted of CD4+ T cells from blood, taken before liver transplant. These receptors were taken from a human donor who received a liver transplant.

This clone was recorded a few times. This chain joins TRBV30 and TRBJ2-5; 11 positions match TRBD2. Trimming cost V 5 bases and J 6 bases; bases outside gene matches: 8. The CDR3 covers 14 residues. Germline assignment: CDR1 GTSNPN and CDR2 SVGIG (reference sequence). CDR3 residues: CAWDSGGAGKTQYF. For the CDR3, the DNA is TGTGCCTGGGATAGCGGGGGGGCGGGAAAGACCCAGTACTTC.

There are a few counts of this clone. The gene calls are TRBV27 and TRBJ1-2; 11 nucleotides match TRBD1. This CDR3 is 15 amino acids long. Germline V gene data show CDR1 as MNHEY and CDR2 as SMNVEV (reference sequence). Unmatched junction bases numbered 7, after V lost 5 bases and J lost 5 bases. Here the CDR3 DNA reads TGTGCCAGCAGTCTTGGACAGGGGGCTCGGTATGGCTACACCTTC. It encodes CASSLGQGARYGYTF.

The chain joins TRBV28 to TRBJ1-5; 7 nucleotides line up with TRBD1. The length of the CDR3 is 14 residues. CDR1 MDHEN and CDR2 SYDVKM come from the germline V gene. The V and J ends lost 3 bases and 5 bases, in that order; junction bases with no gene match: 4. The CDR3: CASSLGTVYQPQHF. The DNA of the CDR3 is TGTGCCAGCAGTTTGGGGACAGTCTATCAGCCCCAGCATTTT.

Written as DNA, the CDR3 is TGCAGCGTTGCCTTCTGGACAGGGGTTGAAGCTTTCTTT. Translating it yields CSVAFWTGVEAFF. The rearrangement uses TRBV29-1 and TRBJ1-1; 9 bases line up with TRBD1. Germline CDR1 SQVTM, CDR2 ANQGSEA. The V gene end was trimmed by 4 bases and the J gene end by 7 bases; junction bases not matched to a gene: 7. CDR3 length: 13 residues.

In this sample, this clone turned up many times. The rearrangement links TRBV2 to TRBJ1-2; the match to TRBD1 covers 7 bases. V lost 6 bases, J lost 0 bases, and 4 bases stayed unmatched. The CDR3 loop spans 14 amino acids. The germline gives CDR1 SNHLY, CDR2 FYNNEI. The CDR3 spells CASSGQDANYGYTF. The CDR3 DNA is TGTGCCAGCAGCGGACAGGACGCTAACTATGGCTACACCTTC.

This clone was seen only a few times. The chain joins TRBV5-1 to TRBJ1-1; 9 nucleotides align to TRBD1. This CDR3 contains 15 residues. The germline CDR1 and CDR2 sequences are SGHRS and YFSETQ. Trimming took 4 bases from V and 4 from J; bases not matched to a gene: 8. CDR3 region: CASSGGDRAATEAFF. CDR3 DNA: TGCGCCAGCAGCGGGGGGGACAGGGCGGCCACTGAAGCTTTCTTT. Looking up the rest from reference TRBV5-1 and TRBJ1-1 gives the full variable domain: KAGVTQTPRYLIKTRGQQVTLSCSPISGHRSVSWYQQTPGQGLQFLFEYFSETQRNKGNFPGRFSGRQFSNSRSEMNVSTLELGDSALYLCASSGGDRAATEAFFGQGTRLTVV.

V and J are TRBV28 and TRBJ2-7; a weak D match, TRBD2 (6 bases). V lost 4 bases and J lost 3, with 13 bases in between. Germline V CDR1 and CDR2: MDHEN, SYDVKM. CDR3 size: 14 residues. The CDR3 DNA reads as TGTGCCAGCAGTTCCACCGGGGGATTCTACGAGCAGTACTTC. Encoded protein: CASSSTGGFYEQYF.

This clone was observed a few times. DNA of the CDR3: TGTGCCAGCAGCCGGGAACAGGGGATGGGTTCACCCCTCCACTTT. It specifies CASSREQGMGSPLHF. The V gene is TRBV7-8, the J gene TRBJ1-6, with TRBD1 identical over 7 bases. CDR1 and CDR2 (germline): SGHVS, FQNEAQ. V lost 5 bases, J lost 9 bases, and 10 bases stayed unmatched. This CDR3 spans 15 amino acids.

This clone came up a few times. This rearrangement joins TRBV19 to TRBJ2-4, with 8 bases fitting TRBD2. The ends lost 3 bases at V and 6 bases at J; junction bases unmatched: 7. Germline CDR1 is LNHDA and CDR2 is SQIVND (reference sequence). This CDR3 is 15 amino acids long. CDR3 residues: CASSIPGLETNIQYF. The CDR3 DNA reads TGTGCCAGTAGTATTCCGGGACTAGAAACAAACATTCAGTACTTC.

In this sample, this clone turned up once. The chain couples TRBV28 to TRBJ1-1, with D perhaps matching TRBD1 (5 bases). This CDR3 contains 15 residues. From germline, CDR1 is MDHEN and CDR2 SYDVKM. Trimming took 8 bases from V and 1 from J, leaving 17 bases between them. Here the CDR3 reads CASFRSLGGNTEAFF. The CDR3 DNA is TGTGCCAGCTTTAGGTCTCTCGGGGGGAACACTGAAGCTTTCTTT.

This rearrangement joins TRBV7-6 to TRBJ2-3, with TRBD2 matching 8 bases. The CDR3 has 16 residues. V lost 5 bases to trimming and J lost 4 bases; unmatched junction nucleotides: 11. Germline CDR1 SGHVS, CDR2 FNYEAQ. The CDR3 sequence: CASSLLGGTSADTQYF. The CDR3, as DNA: TGTGCCAGCAGCCTCCTAGGTGGGACTAGTGCAGATACGCAGTATTTT. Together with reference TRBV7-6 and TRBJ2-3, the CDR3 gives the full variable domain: GAGVSQSPRYKVTKRGQDVALRCDPISGHVSLYWYRQALGQGPEFLTYFNYEAQQDKSGLPNDRFSAERPEGSISTLTIQRTEQRDSAMYRCASSLLGGTSADTQYFGPGTRLTVL.